These 14 T cell receptor beta chains were sequenced from one sample in a study of cytomegalovirus exposure and HLA in healthy donors. PCR primers comprised 60 Vbeta and 13 Jbeta primers. The assay was immunoSEQ multiplex PCR, and TCRdb's table has in-frame clones only and misses some. The sample has approximately 76,000 clones, around three quarters seen once. Material: PBMCs. The receptors shown here come from a man aged 25 to 40 in good health and CMV-seronegative.

This clone appeared a single time. The rearrangement uses TRBV19 and TRBJ2-7; 15 bases are a match to TRBD2. This CDR3 comprises 17 residues. J lost 6 bases, V lost 3 bases, and 9 bases had no gene match. Germline assignment: CDR1 LNHDA and CDR2 SQIVND (reference sequence). The CDR3 spells CASSMGLAGGLPGEQYF. The CDR3, as DNA: TGTGCCAGTAGTATGGGACTAGCGGGAGGTCTTCCGGGCGAGCAGTACTTC.

This chain connects TRBV7-9 to TRBJ2-1; no clear D. The V gene's germline CDR1 is SEHNR and CDR2 FQNEAQ (reference sequence). There are 11 residues in the CDR3. V was cut by 5 bases and J by 6 bases, with 5 bases left in between. CDR3 nucleotides: TGTGCCAGCAGCCCCTCCAATGAGCAGTTCTTC. It is translated as CASSPSNEQFF.

Concerning this clone itself: One end of the junction varies from germline; a read error may be responsible. The chain recombines TRBV7-7 with TRBJ1-4; tentatively, D is TRBD1 (6 bases). The germline CDR1 and CDR2 sequences are SSHAT and FNYEAQ (reference sequence). CDR3 size: 15 residues. CDR3: CASSPSNRDNEKLFF. Written as DNA, the CDR3 is TGTGCTAGCAGCCCTTCCAACAGGGATAATGAAAAACTGTTTTTT.

The chain couples TRBV1 to TRBJ1-5. TRBV1 is classified as a pseudogene. This CDR3 contains 19 residues. CDR3 region: CTSSQGTGSKKQFNQPQHF. CDR3 coding DNA: TGCACCAGCAGCCAGGGAACGGGAAGTAAGAAACAATTTAATCAGCCCCAGCATTTT.

The chain links TRBV29-1 to TRBJ1-6; D may be TRBD1 (6 bases). The CDR3 runs to 11 residues. Trimming pared 1 base from V and 14 bases from J, leaving 9 bases between. CDR1 and CDR2 (germline): SQVTM, ANQGSEA. CDR3 DNA sequence: TGCAGCGTTGAAGGAGGGGGATCCCTCCACTTT. Protein product: CSVEGGGSLHF.

The rearrangement joins TRBV9 to TRBJ2-3, with D hard to call. Germline V gene data show CDR1 as SGDLS and CDR2 as YYNGEE. Trimming cost V 4 bases and J 4 bases, with 19 bases left between them. The CDR3 length is 16 residues. The CDR3 sequence: CASSTRNKAEADTQYF. In DNA form, the CDR3 reads TGTGCCAGCAGCACTCGAAACAAGGCTGAGGCAGATACGCAGTATTTT.

This clone was recorded once. The chain is built from TRBV7-6 and TRBJ2-1; 11 bases align to TRBD2. Trimming took 5 bases from V and 9 from J; bases not matched to a gene: 12. This CDR3 contains 16 residues. Germline assignment: CDR1 SGHVS and CDR2 FNYEAQ. CDR3 amino acids: CASSPNSGRALGEQFF. DNA for the CDR3: TGTGCCAGCAGCCCGAATAGCGGGAGGGCCTTGGGTGAGCAGTTCTTC.

This chain joins TRBV28 and TRBJ2-7, with TRBD1 matching 7 bases. The trim removed 2 bases at V and 4 bases at J, leaving 17 bases unmatched. This CDR3 has 18 amino acids. Germline lookup yields CDR1 MDHEN and CDR2 SYDVKM. The CDR3 region has the DNA TGTGCCAGCAGTTTACCCCCGGGACAGCCTAAGAGCTATTACGAGCAGTACTTC. Protein sequence: CASSLPPGQPKSYYEQYF. The variable domain in full, with the rest retrieved from reference TRBV28 and TRBJ2-7, is DVKVTQSSRYLVKRTGEKVFLECVQDMDHENMFWYRQDPGLGLRLIYFSYDVKMKEKGDIPEGYSVSREKKERFSLILESASTNQTSMYLCASSLPPGQPKSYYEQYFGPGTRLTVT.

CDR3 sequence (DNA): TGTGCCAGACGGCGTTGGACAGGTAAGACTACCGGGGAGCTGTTTTTT. This encodes CARRRWTGKTTGELFF. The genes are TRBV19 and TRBJ2-2; 7 nucleotides align to TRBD1. J gave up 5 bases and V 9 bases, and 15 bases lay outside the gene matches. Germline assignment: CDR1 LNHDA and CDR2 SQIVND (reference sequence). This CDR3 has 16 residues.

This clone was found a few times. The chain couples TRBV6-5 to TRBJ2-5, with D perhaps TRBD2 (5 bases). Germline V gives CDR1 MNHEY, CDR2 SVGAGI. This CDR3 region has 13 residues. Trimming removed 8 bases from V and 7 bases from J, with 17 bases in between. CDR3 region: CASGSSRYGTQYF. The CDR3 nucleotides are TGTGCCAGCGGATCTAGCCGCTATGGGACCCAGTACTTC.

This clone was detected only a few times. The J gene is TRBJ2-7, the V gene TRBV5-4; maybe TRBD2 (6 bases). Germline V CDR1 and CDR2: SGHNT, YYREEE (reference sequence). This CDR3 is 12 amino acids long. V lost 4 bases to trimming and J lost 3 bases, with 8 bases between them. The CDR3 bases are TGTGCCAGCAGCCGGAGGGGCTACGAGCAGTACTTC. It codes for CASSRRGYEQYF. The full variable domain, completed using reference TRBV5-4 and TRBJ2-7, is ETGVTQSPTHLIKTRGQQVTLRCSSQSGHNTVSWYQQALGQGPQFIFQYYREEENGRGNFPPRFSGLQFPNYSSELNVNALELDDSALYLCASSRRGYEQYFGPGTRLTVT.

J is TRBJ1-2 and V is TRBV5-1, with 11 nucleotides matching TRBD1. V shed 4 bases and J 8 bases; nucleotides not matched to a gene: 4. CDR1 is SGHRS, CDR2 YFSETQ, per germline. This CDR3 is 13 amino acids long. CDR3 protein: CASSEGQGGGYTF. The CDR3 DNA reads TGCGCCAGCAGCGAGGGACAGGGGGGCGGCTACACCTTC.

This clone counts as medium-sized. The CDR3 DNA is TGCGCCAGCAGCCAAGATCCCAGCGGGGGGGCCAATGAGCAGTTCTTC. As protein: CASSQDPSGGANEQFF. This chain joins TRBV4-3 and TRBJ2-1; 10 bases agree with TRBD2. CDR1 and CDR2 (germline): LGHNA, YSLEER. Losses at the gene ends were 0 bases for V and 6 bases for J; bases not matched to a gene: 5. The CDR3 runs 16 residues.

The V gene is TRBV7-2, the J gene TRBJ2-7; the D is unclear. Germline V gene sequence: CDR1 SGHTA, CDR2 FQGNSA. CDR3 length: 14 amino acids. V was shortened by 6 bases and J by 6 bases, with 18 bases between the two germline ends. In nucleotides, the CDR3 is TGTGCCAGCAGTTCTCCGGGTTCCTCTACCGAGCAGTACTTC. Translated, it gives CASSSPGSSTEQYF.